One sample yielded the 17 T cell receptor beta chains listed below, sequenced in a study of blood T cell repertoires in COVID-19. Method: immunoSEQ multiplex PCR; TCRdb's copy keeps in-frame clones and lacks some. This repertoire shows almost 200,000 clones, less than 90% found once; its top ten account for around 0.76%. The source material was peripheral blood. These receptors all stem from a woman in her 70s with acute or convalescent COVID-19.

The chain carries TRBV6-5 and TRBJ1-2; D unclear. Germline CDR1 reads MNHEY; CDR2 reads SVGAGI. The CDR3 contains 12 residues. The V end was cut by 2 bases, the J end by 5 bases, with 6 bases between. The CDR3 DNA is TGTGCCAGCAGTTACAACGGGTATGGCTACACCTTC. Translated: CASSYNGYGYTF.

The chain couples TRBV7-7 to TRBJ2-3; 11 nucleotides align to TRBD2. The germline V gene has CDR1 SSHAT and CDR2 FNYEAQ (reference sequence). V trimming: 1 base; J trimming: 0 bases; junction bases outside the gene matches: 6. This CDR3 comprises 18 residues. The CDR3 here is CASSLGLAGGRSTDTQYF. In DNA form, the CDR3 reads TGTGCCAGCAGCTTAGGGCTAGCGGGAGGACGTAGCACAGATACGCAGTATTTT.

The V and J genes are TRBV6-2 or TRBV6-3 and TRBJ2-1; TRBD2 matches at 14 bases. The germline CDR1 and CDR2 sequences are MNHEY and SVGEGT. V was pared by 4 bases and J by 10 bases, with 0 bases of the junction left unmatched. The CDR3 covers 13 residues. CDR3 protein: CASSWTSGGEQFF. The CDR3 DNA sequence: TGTGCCAGCAGTTGGACTAGCGGGGGGGAGCAGTTCTTC.

A few counts support this clone. The V gene is TRBV3-1 (or the pseudogene TRBV3-2), the J gene TRBJ1-5; D is undetermined. Germline V gene data show CDR1 as LGHDT and CDR2 as YNNKEL (reference sequence). V lost 1 base to trimming and J lost 7 bases, with 8 bases between them. The CDR3 runs to 13 residues. CDR3 DNA: TGTGCCAGCAGCCAAGGACGAGCGCAGCCCCAGCATTTT. It yields the protein CASSQGRAQPQHF.

This rearrangement joins TRBV6-5 to TRBJ1-5; 9 positions agree with TRBD1. The germline CDR1 and CDR2 sequences are MNHEY and SVGAGI. This CDR3 contains 14 residues. V dropped 5 bases and J dropped 7; count of bases not matched to a gene: 6. CDR3 amino acids: CASSPRDRDQPQHF. CDR3 coding DNA: TGTGCCAGCAGTCCCCGGGACAGGGACCAGCCCCAGCATTTT.

The chain combines TRBV5-1 with TRBJ2-3, with D tentatively TRBD2 (6 bases). Germline V lookup: CDR1 SGHRS, CDR2 YFSETQ. The CDR3 is 17 amino acids. The V end was cut by 2 bases, the J end by 2 bases, with 18 bases between. CDR3 sequence: CASSLRGSDSPTDTQYF. CDR3 coding DNA: TGCGCCAGCAGCTTACGGGGGTCTGACTCTCCCACAGATACGCAGTATTTT.

The chain combines TRBV3-1 (or the pseudogene TRBV3-2) with TRBJ1-4; 10 bases fit TRBD1. The germline CDR1 and CDR2 sequences are LGHDT and YNNKEL (reference sequence). The CDR3 loop spans 17 amino acids. V trimming: 2 bases; J trimming: 3 bases; junction bases outside the gene matches: 6. The CDR3 bases are TGTGCCAGCAGCCAAACCGGGACAGGGGCATCTAATGAAAAACTGTTTTTT. This sequence encodes CASSQTGTGASNEKLFF.

J is TRBJ2-1 and V is TRBV6-4; a weak D match, TRBD2 (5 bases). The V end was cut by 5 bases, the J end by 2 bases, with 7 bases between. The CDR3 consists of 13 residues. CDR1 is MRHNA, CDR2 SNTAGT, per germline. The CDR3 region has the DNA TGTGCCAGCAGTTCAGCGGCCTACAATGAGCAGTTCTTC. Translated: CASSSAAYNEQFF.

The rearrangement uses TRBV2 and TRBJ1-1, with 9 nucleotides matching TRBD1. There are 15 residues in the CDR3. Germline V gene data show CDR1 as SNHLY and CDR2 as FYNNEI. J was trimmed by 12 bases and V by 6 bases; bases with no gene match: 17. CDR3 residues: CASRGSSGQGALSFF. Written as DNA, the CDR3 is TGTGCCAGCAGAGGCTCGTCGGGACAGGGAGCTCTGTCTTTCTTT.

This clone was recorded once. The rearrangement uses TRBV29-1 and TRBJ1-3; no firm D call. Germline V gene sequence: CDR1 SQVTM, CDR2 ANQGSEA. CDR3 length: 12 amino acids. Trimming shortened V by 7 bases and J by 1 base, and 8 bases separated the two germline ends. The CDR3 coding sequence is TGCAGCGCCTCGAGTTCTGGAAACACCATATATTTT. Residues: CSASSSGNTIYF.

The chain joins TRBV27 to TRBJ1-2; 8 bases match TRBD1. Germline lookup yields CDR1 MNHEY and CDR2 SMNVEV (reference sequence). The CDR3 spans 14 residues. J lost 5 bases, V lost 5 bases, and 7 bases had no gene match. The CDR3 nucleotides are TGTGCCAGCAGTCTCGGACAGGGTGGATATGGCTACACCTTC. Its translation is CASSLGQGGYGYTF.

This clone was recorded a few times. The chain carries TRBV19 and TRBJ1-1; 10 nucleotides agree with TRBD1. This CDR3 comprises 15 residues. Germline lookup yields CDR1 LNHDA and CDR2 SQIVND (reference sequence). After removal of 7 bases from V and 1 base from J, the junction contained 6 bases not matched to a gene. The DNA for the CDR3 is TGTGCCAGTATTGGGACAGGGGATCGGAACACTGAAGCTTTCTTT. This codes for CASIGTGDRNTEAFF.

The gene calls are TRBV24-1 and TRBJ2-3, with D possibly matching TRBD1 (5 bases). The CDR3 spans 13 residues. V lost 6 bases and J lost 0, with 6 bases in between. Germline V gene sequence: CDR1 KGHDR, CDR2 SFDVKD. The CDR3 protein is CATSRGSTDTQYF. The CDR3 DNA follows: TGTGCCACCAGTAGGGGCAGCACAGATACGCAGTATTTT.

This clone came up once. The J gene is TRBJ2-1, the V gene TRBV14; D perhaps matches TRBD1 (6 bases). The CDR3 consists of 13 residues. The V gene's germline CDR1 is SGHDN and CDR2 FVKESK. V gave up 3 bases and J gave up 10 bases, with 13 bases separating them. The DNA for the CDR3 is TGTGCCAGCAGCCAGGCCTCCGGGACAGAGCAGTTCTTC. As protein: CASSQASGTEQFF.

The gene calls are TRBV5-1 and TRBJ1-3; D might be TRBD1 (6 bases). V was cut by 4 bases and J by 0 bases, with 11 bases left in between. The CDR3 is 15 residues long. The germline V gene has CDR1 SGHRS and CDR2 YFSETQ. CDR3 nucleotide sequence: TGCGCCAGCAGCGAAGGGGGATTCTCTGGAAACACCATATATTTT. This translates into CASSEGGFSGNTIYF.

The chain carries TRBV24-1 and TRBJ1-4; D unresolved. The ends were cut back, 3 bases at V and 7 bases at J, with 11 bases in the middle. The CDR3 length is 14 residues. Germline CDR1 KGHDR, CDR2 SFDVKD. DNA of the CDR3: TGTGCCACCAGTGATACGAACGCCGGTGAAAAACTGTTTTTT. Translated, it gives CATSDTNAGEKLFF.

The chain is built from TRBV10-1 and TRBJ1-1, with 7 bases aligning to TRBD1. Unmatched junction bases numbered 4, after V lost 7 bases and J lost 5 bases. Per the germline V gene, CDR1 is WNHNN and CDR2 is SYGVQD (reference sequence). The CDR3 spans 12 residues. The CDR3 nucleotides read TGCGCCAGCAATAACAGGGGAACTGAAGCTTTCTTT. Protein sequence: CASNNRGTEAFF.